What follows are 12 T cell receptor beta chains derived from one specimen sequenced in a study of cytomegalovirus exposure and HLA in healthy donors. PCR was performed using 60 Vbeta and 13 Jbeta primers. Measured with immunoSEQ multiplex PCR; TCRdb has only the in-frame clones, and not every one. This sample has about 220,000 clones, with more than 75% found just once. The sample taken for sequencing was PBMCs. Source of these receptors: a woman aged 40-49 years in good health and CMV-seropositive.

V usage is TRBV21-1 and J usage is TRBJ2-7; the table calls TRBD2, which could not be checked here. TRBV21-1 constitutes a pseudogene. This CDR3 comprises 11 residues. DNA of the CDR3: TGTGCCAGCAGCAAAGAGCGGGGGCAGTACTTC. Its protein is CASSKERGQYF.

This clone has at least ten counts. This chain connects TRBV25-1 to TRBJ2-7; 10 bases align to TRBD2. The CDR3 length is 16 residues. The V and J ends lost 4 bases and 3 bases, in that order; junction bases with no gene match: 9. CDR1 is MGHDK and CDR2 is SYGVNS in the germline V gene. CDR3 sequence: CASSASRTSGVYEQYF. The CDR3 DNA follows: TGTGCCAGCAGTGCTAGTAGGACTAGCGGAGTCTACGAGCAGTACTTC.

V usage is TRBV27 and J usage is TRBJ1-5, with a possible D match to TRBD1 (5 bases). The CDR3 totals 11 residues. V dropped 7 bases and J dropped 6 bases, with 7 bases sitting between them. Germline lookup yields CDR1 MNHEY and CDR2 SMNVEV (reference sequence). The CDR3 nucleotides are TGTGCCAGCAATAGGGGTCAGCCCCAGCATTTT. Residues: CASNRGQPQHF.

This chain uses TRBV7-2 with TRBJ2-3; the match to TRBD2 covers 11 bases. This CDR3 has 16 amino acids. The germline CDR1 and CDR2 sequences are SGHTA and FQGNSA. V lost 3 bases, J lost 4 bases, and 6 bases stayed unmatched. Here the CDR3 DNA reads TGTGCCAGCAGCTTTCTAGCGGGGGGTGGGGCAGATACGCAGTATTTT. Protein: CASSFLAGGGADTQYF.

The rearrangement joins TRBV19 to TRBJ2-5; 10 bases fit TRBD1. V lost 1 base and J lost 5; bases outside the gene matches: 7. CDR1 is LNHDA, CDR2 SQIVND, per germline (reference sequence). The length of the CDR3 is 16 residues. Here the CDR3 reads CASSIGGQGFGETQYF. CDR3 nucleotide sequence: TGTGCCAGTAGTATAGGGGGACAGGGGTTTGGGGAGACCCAGTACTTC.

The rearrangement uses TRBV27 and TRBJ2-7, with TRBD1 as a possible D gene (6 bases). CDR3 length: 14 residues. Germline V gene data show CDR1 as MNHEY and CDR2 as SMNVEV (reference sequence). V lost 2 bases and J 5 bases, leaving 13 bases between the germline ends. CDR3 sequence: CASSLTGGKNEQYF. CDR3 sequence (DNA): TGTGCCAGCAGTTTAACTGGGGGCAAGAACGAGCAGTACTTC.

This clone came up a few times. The gene calls are TRBV29-1 and TRBJ2-2; TRBD2 matches at 9 bases. This CDR3 is 12 amino acids long. Germline assignment: CDR1 SQVTM and CDR2 ANQGSEA. V lost 3 bases to trimming and J lost 9 bases; unmatched junction nucleotides: 2. Here the CDR3 reads CSVESGGRELFF. The CDR3 DNA sequence: TGCAGCGTTGAGAGCGGGGGGAGGGAGCTGTTTTTT.

The J gene is TRBJ1-1, the V gene TRBV19; possibly TRBD1 for D (5 bases). Germline CDR1 LNHDA, CDR2 SQIVND (reference sequence). The CDR3 consists of 13 residues. Trimming pared 3 bases from V and 5 bases from J, leaving 10 bases between. CDR3 sequence: CASSINRGTEAFF. DNA for the CDR3: TGTGCCAGTAGTATTAATCGGGGGACTGAAGCTTTCTTT.

The rearrangement links TRBV18 to TRBJ1-5; a weak D match, TRBD1 (6 bases). The V and J ends lost 9 bases and 4 bases respectively, with 16 bases between them. The CDR3 contains 14 residues. Germline V gene sequence: CDR1 KGHSH, CDR2 LQKENI. CDR3 amino acids: CASSTTGNNQPQHF. CDR3 nucleotide sequence: TGTGCCAGTTCCACGACAGGAAATAATCAGCCCCAGCATTTT.

The chain couples TRBV29-1 to TRBJ2-5, with 10 bases identical to TRBD1. Per germline, CDR1 SQVTM and CDR2 ANQGSEA. J lost 2 bases, V lost 5 bases, and 5 bases had no gene match. The CDR3 has 14 amino acids. The CDR3 spells CSVSGTGVQETQYF. CDR3 bases: TGCAGCGTTTCCGGGACAGGGGTTCAAGAGACCCAGTACTTC. Full variable domain (missing parts from reference TRBV29-1 and TRBJ2-5): SAVISQKPSRDICQRGTSLTIQCQVDSQVTMMFWYRQQPGQSLTLIATANQGSEATYESGFVIDKFPISRPNLTFSTLTVSNMSPEDSSIYLCSVSGTGVQETQYFGPGTRLLVL.

V gene TRBV6-5 combines with J gene TRBJ1-2; 7 nucleotides align to TRBD1. CDR3 length equals 12 residues. Germline CDR1 is MNHEY and CDR2 is SVGAGI. With 5 bases clipped from V and 5 bases from J, the junction kept 2 bases outside the gene matches. The CDR3 is CASSTTGYGYTF. CDR3 in DNA: TGTGCCAGCAGTACGACAGGGTATGGCTACACCTTC.

This chain links TRBV5-4 with TRBJ2-5, with TRBD2 identical over 9 bases. The ends lost 0 bases at V and 1 base at J; junction bases unmatched: 7. In germline, CDR1 is SGHNT, CDR2 YYREEE (reference sequence). The length of the CDR3 is 17 residues. The CDR3 sequence: CASSLGLAGLLQETQYF. CDR3 coding DNA: TGTGCCAGCAGCTTGGGGCTAGCGGGACTACTCCAAGAGACCCAGTACTTC.